A single T cell receptor beta chain is shown here with its context. This specimen comes from a study of T cell changes during pregnancy in multiple sclerosis. Using immunoSEQ multiplex PCR, the repertoire was profiled, and TCRdb retains in-frame clones only, with some absent. Of under 45,000 clones in the sample, roughly nine tenths were seen once. Germline assignment: CDR1 ENHRY and CDR2 SYGVKD. This CDR3 contains 14 residues. V lost 7 bases and J lost 5; bases outside the gene matches: 8. This TCR derives from a female donor in good health, enrolled as a control in a pregnancy study. The rearrangement joins TRBV10-3 to TRBJ2-7, with 10 bases that match TRBD1. The sample consisted of CD4+ T cells from peripheral blood mononuclear cells, taken in the second trimester of pregnancy. CDR3: CAITSTGTGDEQYF. The CDR3 DNA follows: TGTGCCATCACCTCCACCGGGACAGGGGACGAGCAGTACTTC.